Following are 22 T cell receptor beta chains from one sample sequenced in a study of cytomegalovirus exposure and HLA in healthy donors. Use of 60 Vbeta and 13 Jbeta primers characterized the PCR. TCRdb's table, derived via immunoSEQ multiplex PCR, lists solely in-frame clones and lacks some. This table has about 150,000 clones, under 75% appearing once. Source material: PBMCs. Receptor source: a woman aged 55-69 years in good health and CMV-seropositive.

The chain combines TRBV7-9 with TRBJ1-2; D gene uncertain. Germline V gene sequence: CDR1 SEHNR, CDR2 FQNEAQ (reference sequence). The CDR3 sequence is 15 residues long. The V end was cut by 1 base, the J end by 2 bases, with 11 bases between. DNA for the CDR3: TGTGCCAGCAGCTTAGGGGAGGCGCAGAACTATGGCTACACCTTC. This codes for CASSLGEAQNYGYTF.

The chain carries TRBV30 and TRBJ2-1, with D unresolved. Trimming removed 0 bases at V and 10 bases at J, with 4 bases between. Germline values: CDR1 GTSNPN, CDR2 SVGIG (reference sequence). CDR3 length equals 10 residues. CDR3 nucleotide sequence: TGTGCCTGGAGTGTCCGGGAGCAGTTCTTC. Translating it yields CAWSVREQFF.

This chain uses TRBV5-1 with TRBJ2-7, with 11 bases identical to TRBD2. The CDR3 is made up of 15 amino acids. The V and J ends lost 4 bases and 6 bases, in that order; junction bases with no gene match: 9. Germline values: CDR1 SGHRS, CDR2 YFSETQ. The DNA of the CDR3 is TGCGCCAGCAGCACCTTAGCGGGAGGGACTAGCGAGCAGTACTTC. Amino acid sequence: CASSTLAGGTSEQYF.

The genes are TRBV6-5 and TRBJ2-5; 8 positions match TRBD2. Germline CDR1 MNHEY, CDR2 SVGAGI. The CDR3 is made up of 14 amino acids. V shed 5 bases, J shed 5 bases, and the junction held 7 bases outside the gene matches. The CDR3 loop reads CASSRAGVGETQYF. In DNA form, the CDR3 reads TGTGCCAGCAGTCGAGCGGGAGTCGGGGAGACCCAGTACTTC.

The chain employs TRBV5-6 and TRBJ2-7, with TRBD1 matching over 8 bases. The V and J ends lost 0 bases and 2 bases, in that order; junction bases with no gene match: 10. This CDR3 spans 17 amino acids. Germline lookup yields CDR1 SGHDT and CDR2 YYEEEE. DNA of the CDR3: TGTGCCAGCAGCTTGGGAGAGGGGACAGGAGTTACCTACGAGCAGTACTTC. It encodes CASSLGEGTGVTYEQYF.

The CDR3 region has the DNA TGTGCCAGCAGTTTAATAAAGGGGGGGCCTGCGGCCACTGAAGCTTTCTTT. Translated: CASSLIKGGPAATEAFF. This chain links TRBV27 with TRBJ1-1; TRBD1 might be the D (6 bases). The CDR3 sequence is 17 residues long. V lost 2 bases, J lost 4 bases, and 20 bases lay in between. Looked up from germline, CDR1 is MNHEY and CDR2 is SMNVEV (reference sequence).

J is TRBJ2-4 and V is TRBV9, with 7 bases matching TRBD2. This CDR3 has 12 residues. Per the germline V gene, CDR1 is SGDLS and CDR2 is YYNGEE. The V and J ends lost 3 bases and 14 bases, in that order; junction bases with no gene match: 8. Here the CDR3 DNA reads TGTGCCAGCAGCGCAAGACTAGCCGGCGAGTACTTC. This encodes CASSARLAGEYF.

The chain combines TRBV7-9 with TRBJ1-2; no clear D gene. V was trimmed by 5 bases and J by 1 base, leaving 14 bases between them. The CDR3 sequence is 15 residues long. The germline CDR1 and CDR2 sequences are SEHNR and FQNEAQ (reference sequence). The CDR3 spells CASSPMGGVNYGYTF. CDR3 bases: TGTGCCAGCAGCCCCATGGGCGGGGTTAACTATGGCTACACCTTC.

In the case of this clone: In the same sample, other DNA sequences code for this CDR3. The rearrangement joins TRBV5-1 to TRBJ2-1; D unresolved. CDR3 length equals 15 residues. Germline-derived CDR1 and CDR2 are SGHRS and YFSETQ. The V gene lost 2 bases and the J gene lost 0 bases, with 9 bases spanning the gap. The CDR3 sequence: CASSLESSSYNEQFF. The CDR3 bases are TGCGCCAGCAGCTTAGAGTCAAGCTCCTACAATGAGCAGTTCTTC. The whole variable domain, filled in from reference TRBV5-1 and TRBJ2-1, reads KAGVTQTPRYLIKTRGQQVTLSCSPISGHRSVSWYQQTPGQGLQFLFEYFSETQRNKGNFPGRFSGRQFSNSRSEMNVSTLELGDSALYLCASSLESSSYNEQFFGPGTRLTVL.

The count of this clone is one. The chain is built from TRBV27 and TRBJ2-7; tentative D call: TRBD2 (5 bases). The germline CDR1 and CDR2 sequences are MNHEY and SMNVEV (reference sequence). This CDR3 is 13 amino acids long. V was shortened by 4 bases and J by 2 bases, with 9 bases between the two germline ends. This CDR3 is CASSSGNTYEQYF. CDR3 DNA: TGTGCCAGCAGTTCGGGGAATACCTACGAGCAGTACTTC.

The chain has TRBV2 and TRBJ2-7; D is uncertain. Germline CDR1 reads SNHLY; CDR2 reads FYNNEI. The V and J ends lost 5 bases and 6 bases respectively, with 8 bases between them. This CDR3 region has 11 residues. DNA of the CDR3: TGTGCCAGCAGTCAGATTTCCGAGCAGTACTTC. Translation gives CASSQISEQYF.

J is TRBJ2-1 and V is TRBV7-2; the match to TRBD2 covers 9 bases. This CDR3 has 14 amino acids. The V segment lost 7 bases and the J segment 8 bases; nucleotides outside the gene matches: 9. Germline V lookup: CDR1 SGHTA, CDR2 FQGNSA. The CDR3 DNA follows: TGTGCCAGCAACCGGGGACTAGCCGACCATGAGCAGTTCTTC. Translation: CASNRGLADHEQFF.

V gene TRBV7-3 combines with J gene TRBJ2-1; a weak D match, TRBD2 (6 bases). V was clipped by 1 base and J by 6 bases, with 13 bases between them. Germline CDR1 SGHTA, CDR2 FQGTGA. The CDR3 is made up of 15 amino acids. DNA of the CDR3: TGTGCCAGCAGCTTAATCGGGGGAGAAGGCAATGAGCAGTTCTTC. Protein sequence: CASSLIGGEGNEQFF.

The chain employs TRBV4-2 and TRBJ1-1, with a weak D call TRBD1 (6 bases). Germline V gene lookup returns CDR1 LGHNA and CDR2 YNFKEQ. CDR3 size: 14 residues. Trimming cost V 4 bases and J 0 bases, with 9 bases left between them. In nucleotides, the CDR3 is TGTGCCAGCAGCCCGGACAGATTGAACACTGAAGCTTTCTTT. It yields the protein CASSPDRLNTEAFF.

As to this clone: The sample has other DNA sequences that encode this CDR3 too. For the CDR3, the DNA is TGCGCCAGCAGCTTAGGGGACAGCACCTACGAGCAGTACTTC. It translates to CASSLGDSTYEQYF. The chain uses TRBV5-1 and TRBJ2-7; 7 positions agree with TRBD1. Germline V gene data show CDR1 as SGHRS and CDR2 as YFSETQ. V trimming: 2 bases; J trimming: 2 bases; junction bases outside the gene matches: 4. CDR3 length: 14 residues.

This clone came up a few times. The J gene is TRBJ1-6, the V gene TRBV5-6, with D uncertain. Trimming left V 4 bases short and J 7 bases short, with 6 bases between. The CDR3 runs 12 residues. The germline V gene encodes CDR1 SGHDT and CDR2 YYEEEE. Here the CDR3 DNA reads TGTGCCAGCAGCGTCGGGAATTCACCCCTCCACTTT. Translated: CASSVGNSPLHF.

The rearrangement uses TRBV5-1 and TRBJ2-5; TRBD1 agrees at 9 bases. Germline CDR1 is SGHRS and CDR2 is YFSETQ. V lost 2 bases, J lost 4 bases, and 6 bases stayed unmatched. CDR3 length: 15 residues. DNA of the CDR3: TGCGCCAGCAGCTTACAGGGGGCGCTCCGAGAGACCCAGTACTTC. This sequence encodes CASSLQGALRETQYF.

This chain uses TRBV4-1 with TRBJ2-2, with D possibly being TRBD1 (5 bases). Per germline, CDR1 MGHRA and CDR2 YSYEKL. Trimming shortened V by 0 bases and J by 2 bases, and 7 bases separated the two germline ends. The CDR3 covers 15 residues. For the CDR3, the DNA is TGCGCCAGCAGCCAAGATAGGACAAACACCGGGGAGCTGTTTTTT. Amino acid sequence: CASSQDRTNTGELFF.

This chain connects TRBV9 to TRBJ2-7, with 10 bases matching TRBD2. Germline V gene data show CDR1 as SGDLS and CDR2 as YYNGEE. CDR3 size: 15 residues. V was pared by 4 bases and J by 2 bases, with 6 bases of the junction left unmatched. This CDR3 is CASSQTSGSTYEQYF. In nucleotides, the CDR3 is TGTGCCAGCAGCCAGACTAGCGGGTCCACCTACGAGCAGTACTTC.

CDR3 sequence reads: CASSVTGQGDTGANVLTF. Here the CDR3 DNA reads TGTGCCAGCAGCGTAACGGGACAGGGGGATACTGGGGCCAACGTCCTGACTTTC. The V call is TRBV9, the J call TRBJ2-6; 11 bases line up with TRBD1. This CDR3 has 18 residues. Germline V gene sequence: CDR1 SGDLS, CDR2 YYNGEE. Trimming at V came to 1 base and at J to 2 bases, leaving 5 bases not matched to a gene.

The V call is TRBV18, the J call TRBJ1-1, with TRBD1 identical over 12 bases. CDR1 KGHSH and CDR2 LQKENI come from the germline V gene. The CDR3 has 14 residues. V trimming: 5 bases; J trimming: 11 bases; junction bases outside the gene matches: 9. Written as DNA, the CDR3 is TGTGCCAGCTCAACGACGGGACAGGGGGCTTTGGCTTTCTTT. The encoded protein is CASSTTGQGALAFF. Full variable domain (remainder filled in from reference TRBV18 and TRBJ1-1): NAGVMQNPRHLVRRRGQEARLRCSPMKGHSHVYWYRQLPEEGLKFMVYLQKENIIDESGMPKERFSAEFPKEGPSILRIQQVVRGDSAAYFCASSTTGQGALAFFGQGTRLTVV.

The chain couples TRBV2 to TRBJ2-2; tentatively, D is TRBD2 (6 bases). The CDR3 is made up of 14 amino acids. The germline V gene encodes CDR1 SNHLY and CDR2 FYNNEI. V was cut by 6 bases and J by 5 bases, with 13 bases left in between. The CDR3: CASRPQLATGELFF. The CDR3 DNA reads TGTGCCAGCAGGCCCCAACTAGCAACCGGGGAGCTGTTTTTT. The complete variable domain, with remaining parts taken from reference TRBV2 and TRBJ2-2, reads EPEVTQTPSHQVTQMGQEVILRCVPISNHLYFYWYRQILGQKVEFLVSFYNNEISEKSEIFDDQFSVERPDGSNFTLKIRSTKLEDSAMYFCASRPQLATGELFFGEGSRLTVL.